This T cell receptor beta chain was recorded in a study of blood T cell repertoires in COVID-19 (TCRdb year 2020). Concerning the study at large: Collaborator samples came from the United States, Italy and Spain and covered acute and convalescent phases of COVID-19. The dataset comprised deeply sampled blood TCRbeta repertoires from subjects exposed to, actively infected with, or recovered from COVID-19. HLA class I and class II types, where available, came from metadata supplied by the sample provider rather than from assay-based typing. The material from the prospective study consisted of cDNA or gDNA derived from T cells, B-cell-depleted T cells, or PBMCs. The samples were drawn from the first 160 participants of the ongoing ImmuneRACE study and from about 1,200 subjects provided by 6 global collaborators. A de-identified subject ID, COVID-19 status, age in years and sex were almost always included in the sample metadata. A freely available public database, intended as a resource for researchers studying the immune response to SARS-CoV-2, is where the repertoires were released.

TCRbeta CDR3 regions were amplified from genomic DNA by means of the immunoSEQ Assay, a bias-controlled multiplex PCR. Concerning the study's data processing: The number of nucleated cells in each sample was estimated from the amplification of reference gene primers within the assay. Sequence reads were collapsed and filtered to measure the absolute abundance of every unique TCRbeta CDR3 rearrangement. For each sample, productive Simpson clonality was calculated as the square root of Simpson's diversity index over productive rearrangements. TCRdb holds this immuneACCESS table with in-frame rearrangements only. Some clones are missing; in checked studies, unresolved V genes explain under half, and the rest has no known cause. The D gene and trimming were derived from the DNA, and the V and J assignments and clone size from that table. For this sample the table gives 200,000 to 250,000 clones, of which approximately 86% were detected only once. Under 9% of the sample goes to the ten largest clones.

The collaborating institutions used their own protocols to collect whole blood in K2EDTA tubes. Collaborator samples were shipped for TCRbeta analysis as frozen whole blood, isolated PBMCs, or DNA extracted from either sample type. Concerning this clone itself: Its antigen has not been determined. Per-base qualities were not stored, and no clone one base away is much larger.

Ends trimmed: V by 2 bases, J by 4 bases; bases unmatched to a gene: 6. The CDR3 sequence holds 16 residues, the cysteine and phenylalanine included. Here the CDR3 DNA is all that survives: 48 bases in frame from base 1. Via the germline V gene, CDR1 is MNHEY and CDR2 SVGAGI. Study-level results and caveats: The amount of clinical and demographic metadata varied by source and participant and was provided uncurated.

The sample taken for sequencing was peripheral blood. This clonotype was obtained from a woman in her sixties or seventies with active or convalescent COVID-19. Rearrangement joined TRBV6-5 to TRBJ2-1; 9 central nucleotides agree with TRBD2. The CDR3 region: CASSYRSGGPYNEQFF. Here is the DNA: TGTGCCAGCAGTTACCGAAGCGGGGGGCCTTACAATGAGCAGTTCTTC.